These T cell receptor beta chains were read from a single sample in a study of regulatory T cells in long-lasting Graves disease. TCRdb processed the multiplex PCR reads anew with MiXCR; each CDR3 protein has one entry. The sample holds about 420,000 distinct CDR3 sequences, about 15% seen once. Separately, the same data were catalogued under a study of T cells in Graves' hyperthyroidism and ophthalmopathy.

Sample: peripheral blood mononuclear cells (PBMCs), taken at new diagnosis, from a patient treated with antithyroid drugs. These receptors were taken from a woman between 18 and 30 years old with Graves disease. Both conserved end residues are part of each CDR3. The D gene is left open where the match is weak. Clone size, where shown, is once, few, many, or a class for clones that have expanded.

D gene	V gene	clone size	J gene	CDR3 DNA	CDR3 protein
TRBD1	TRBV6-1	few	TRBJ1-2	TGTGCCAGCAGTGAATATACGACAGGGCCCTATGGCTACACCTTC	CASSEYTTGPYGYTF
-	TRBV6-5	many	TRBJ1-1	TGTGCCAGCAGTTACGAGATCGGTGGGATGGCTTTCTTT	CASSYEIGGMAFF
-	TRBV6-5	few	TRBJ1-5	TGTGCCAGCAGTTACTCAGTCAATCAGCCCCAGCATTTT	CASSYSVNQPQHF
-	TRBV7-2	many	TRBJ2-7	TGTGCCAGCAGCCGAGGATACAGAGGCCGGACGGCCTACGAGCAGTACTTC	CASSRGYRGRTAYEQYF
TRBD1	TRBV11-2	-	TRBJ1-1	TGTGCCAGCAGCTTGTACAGGGGTCTGTCCACTGAAGCTTTCTTT	CASSLYRGLSTEAFF
-	TRBV24-1	few	TRBJ2-1	TGTGCCACCAGTGACCCCGAAGCGTTCGGGGAGCAGTTCTTC	CATSDPEAFGEQFF
TRBD2	TRBV14	-	TRBJ2-1	TGTGCCAGCAGGGGGACAACCGGGACTAGCTTTGAGCAGTTCTTC	CASRGTTGTSFEQFF
-	TRBV11-3	-	TRBJ2-7	TGTGCCAGCAGCTTACCTGACTTCTACGAGCAGTACTTC	CASSLPDFYEQYF
-	TRBV6-1	few	TRBJ2-5	TGTGCCAGCATGGACCGCATACAAGAGACCCAGTACTTC	CASMDRIQETQYF
-	TRBV7-2	-	TRBJ1-1	TGTGCCAGCAGCTTCCGCGCGGGGCGGAGCACTGAAGCTTTCTTT	CASSFRAGRSTEAFF
-	TRBV9	few	TRBJ1-1	TGTGCCAGCAGCGTCGAAGGATACACTGAAGCTTTCTTT	CASSVEGYTEAFF
-	TRBV24-1	few	TRBJ1-2	TGTGCCACCTGGCCCACAAGGGCTGGCTACACCTTC	CATWPTRAGYTF
TRBD2	TRBV10-3	-	TRBJ2-5	TGTGCCATCAGCTTAACACTAGCGGAGGGGGAGACCCAGTACTTC	CAISLTLAEGETQYF
TRBD2	TRBV4-2	many	TRBJ2-1	TGTGCCAGCAGCCGAGAGACTAGCGGGAGAAACAATGAGCAGTTCTTC	CASSRETSGRNNEQFF
TRBD2	TRBV20-1	-	TRBJ2-5	TGCAGTGCCCCGAACTGGGAGGGCCAGGTGACCCAGTACTTC	CSAPNWEGQVTQYF
-	TRBV28	many	TRBJ2-1	TGTGCCAGCAGCTTACCTCGGGAGATTGAGCAGTTCTTC	CASSLPREIEQFF
-	TRBV28	few	TRBJ2-3	TGTGCCAGCAGTACACGAAGCGGAGCCACAGATACGCAGTATTTT	CASSTRSGATDTQYF
-	TRBV27	many	TRBJ1-1	TGTGCCAGCAGTACTCTGGCCGTGGGGATCACTGAAGCTTTCTTT	CASSTLAVGITEAFF
TRBD2	TRBV20-1	many	TRBJ2-1	TGCAGTGCGTCTAGCGGGAGGGTCTACAATGAGCAGTTCTTC	CSASSGRVYNEQFF
-	TRBV28	many	TRBJ2-5	TGTGCCAGCAGTTTCGGTAGGGGTAGTTATCAAGAGACCCAGTACTTC	CASSFGRGSYQETQYF
-	TRBV20-1	many	TRBJ2-7	TGCAGTGCACACGTCACGTGGGGGACGGTCCACGAGCAGTACTTC	CSAHVTWGTVHEQYF
-	TRBV28	many	TRBJ2-5	TGTGCCAGCAGCCCTCCGGGTGACCAAGAGACCCAGTACTTC	CASSPPGDQETQYF
-	TRBV2	many	TRBJ1-1	TGTGCCAGCAGTGAGACGGAGAACACTGAAGCTTTCTTT	CASSETENTEAFF
TRBD1	TRBV30	many	TRBJ2-7	TGTGCCTGGGATGGCGGGACAGGGTTCCGCGAGCAGTACTTC	CAWDGGTGFREQYF
TRBD2	TRBV7-2	few	TRBJ2-1	TGTGCCAGCAGCTTAGCACTAGCGGGAAAGGATGAGCAGTTCTTC	CASSLALAGKDEQFF
TRBD2	TRBV7-9	many	TRBJ2-1	TGTGCCAGCAGCGGATGGACTAGCGGGCACAATGAGCAGTTCTTC	CASSGWTSGHNEQFF
TRBD1	TRBV20-1	-	TRBJ2-7	TGCAGTGCCGGGACAGACTACGAGCAGTACTTC	CSAGTDYEQYF
-	TRBV4-3	few	TRBJ1-2	TGCGCCAGCAGCCAAGATCGGCGGGGGGAGCAGCTTGGCTACACCTTC	CASSQDRRGEQLGYTF
-	TRBV30	many	TRBJ2-1	TGTGCCTGGAGCAAAGGACTAACCGACTACAATGAGCAGTTCTTC	CAWSKGLTDYNEQFF